The 29 T cell receptor beta chains below were found in one sample sequenced in a study of blood T cell repertoires in COVID-19. Method: immunoSEQ multiplex PCR; TCRdb's copy keeps in-frame clones and lacks some. This sample has about 180,000 clones, with about 85% found just once. What was sequenced was peripheral blood. The receptors stem from a woman in her 30s with active or convalescent COVID-19.

Only a few counts were recorded for this clone. The genes are TRBV4-2 and TRBJ2-7; 11 nucleotides agree with TRBD2. The CDR3 spans 16 residues. CDR1 LGHNA and CDR2 YNFKEQ come from the germline V gene. V shed 0 bases and J 1 base; nucleotides not matched to a gene: 2. In DNA form, the CDR3 reads TGTGCCAGCAGCCAAGATGGGACTAGCGGTTCCTACGAGCAGTACTTC. Translating it yields CASSQDGTSGSYEQYF.

CDR3 sequence: CASSPQSNQPQHF. In DNA form, the CDR3 reads TGTGCCAGCAGCCCTCAGAGCAATCAGCCCCAGCATTTT. This chain links TRBV28 with TRBJ1-5; D gene unclear. Germline V gene data show CDR1 as MDHEN and CDR2 as SYDVKM. The CDR3 consists of 13 residues. Trimming shortened V by 6 bases and J by 1 base, and 7 bases separated the two germline ends.

The chain has TRBV19 and TRBJ2-1; 14 bases are shared with TRBD2. Germline CDR1 LNHDA, CDR2 SQIVND (reference sequence). The V gene end was trimmed by 7 bases and the J gene end by 7 bases; junction bases not matched to a gene: 9. The CDR3 has 16 amino acids. Written as DNA, the CDR3 is TGTGCCAGTACAACATGGGGACTAGCGGGAGTTAATGAGCAGTTCTTC. It translates to CASTTWGLAGVNEQFF.

This CDR3 reads CASSFELDRGGDSNQPQHF. Written as DNA, the CDR3 is TGTGCCAGCAGTTTCGAATTGGACAGGGGCGGCGATAGCAATCAGCCCCAGCATTTT. The chain recombines TRBV6-2 or TRBV6-3 with TRBJ1-5; 9 bases map to TRBD1. Per germline, CDR1 MNHEY and CDR2 SVGEGT. This CDR3 region has 19 residues. V shed 4 bases and J 0 bases; nucleotides not matched to a gene: 13.

This chain joins TRBV6-2 or TRBV6-3 and TRBJ2-5, with D maybe TRBD1 (7 bases). The CDR3 loop spans 15 amino acids. Trimming removed 3 bases from V and 5 bases from J, with 16 bases in between. The V gene's germline CDR1 is MNHEY and CDR2 SVGEGT. The CDR3 nucleotides are TGTGCCAGCAGTTATGGAGGGGGCTCTAGGGAGACCCAGTACTTC. Protein sequence: CASSYGGGSRETQYF.

In regard to this clone: The junction departs from the called germline gene at one end, perhaps through a read error. J is TRBJ2-2 and V is TRBV7-7, with D uncertain. This CDR3 is 15 amino acids long. Germline V gene lookup returns CDR1 SSHAT and CDR2 FNYEAQ (reference sequence). For the CDR3, the DNA is TGTGCTAGCAGCTTAGCTTTCTCGGGCACCGGGGAGCTGTTTTTT. Protein: CASSLAFSGTGELFF.

This clone was seen a few times. The genes are TRBV5-1 and TRBJ1-6; D unresolved. Germline loops: CDR1 SGHRS, CDR2 YFSETQ. Trimming removed 0 bases from V and 5 bases from J, with 15 bases in between. The CDR3 is 17 amino acids. The chain's CDR3 is CASSLAGGRGDNSPLHF. The CDR3 bases are TGCGCCAGCAGCTTGGCCGGAGGGCGCGGGGATAATTCACCCCTCCACTTT.

This sequence joins TRBV24-1 and TRBJ2-5, with 8 bases fitting TRBD2. Germline trimming cut 3 bases from V and 2 bases from J; bases unmatched to any gene: 4. Germline V gene sequence: CDR1 KGHDR, CDR2 SFDVKD. The CDR3 extends over 15 amino acids. CDR3 residues: CATSDRGGWQETQYF. CDR3 nucleotide sequence: TGTGCCACCAGTGATCGGGGGGGGTGGCAAGAGACCCAGTACTTC.

The J gene is TRBJ1-6, the V gene TRBV10-1; D is perhaps TRBD1 (5 bases). CDR1 and CDR2 from the germline V gene are WNHNN and SYGVQD (reference sequence). CDR3 length equals 15 residues. Trimming shortened V by 3 bases and J by 6 bases, and 12 bases separated the two germline ends. CDR3 coding DNA: TGCGCCAGCAGTGATTTCAAGGGGTTTAATTCACCCCTCCACTTT. It is translated as CASSDFKGFNSPLHF.

Comment on this clone: A read error may produce the germline difference seen at one junction end. The rearrangement joins TRBV6-5 to TRBJ2-7; D perhaps matches TRBD1 (5 bases). The CDR3 is 14 amino acids. The germline gives CDR1 MNHEY, CDR2 SVGAGI. The CDR3 spells CASSYSIYSTGKAF. The DNA of the CDR3 is TGTGCCAGCAGTTACTCGATTTATAGCACAGGAAAGGCCTTC.

The chain has TRBV5-1 and TRBJ2-7, with D maybe TRBD2 (5 bases). Germline CDR1 reads SGHRS; CDR2 reads YFSETQ. The CDR3 has 12 amino acids. V shed 4 bases and J shed 7 bases, with 12 bases lying between them. CDR3 residues: CASSPDYGEQYF. The CDR3 bases are TGCGCCAGCAGCCCTGACTACGGGGAGCAGTACTTC.

The V call is TRBV6-5, the J call TRBJ1-2; possible D gene TRBD1, 5 bases. The V gene lost 5 bases and the J gene lost 3 bases, with 16 bases spanning the gap. This CDR3 comprises 15 residues. In germline, CDR1 is MNHEY, CDR2 SVGAGI. The CDR3 loop is CASSPVDTLHYGYTF. The CDR3 region has the DNA TGTGCCAGCAGTCCCGTGGACACATTACACTATGGCTACACCTTC.

The chain joins TRBV7-9 to TRBJ2-1; no reliable D call. Germline CDR1 is SEHNR and CDR2 is FQNEAQ (reference sequence). V lost 3 bases to trimming and J lost 4 bases, with 10 bases between them. This CDR3 has 14 amino acids. CDR3 protein: CASSFQAAYNEQFF. Written as DNA, the CDR3 is TGTGCCAGCAGCTTCCAAGCTGCATACAATGAGCAGTTCTTC.

J is TRBJ2-5 and V is TRBV14; D is perhaps TRBD1 (5 bases). Germline V lookup: CDR1 SGHDN, CDR2 FVKESK. The germline V and J ends were trimmed by 3 bases and 4 bases, with 15 bases remaining between them. The CDR3 extends over 15 amino acids. The CDR3 bases are TGTGCCAGCAGCCAGAGTAAGGGGCCCACAGAGACCCAGTACTTC. Protein: CASSQSKGPTETQYF.

J is TRBJ2-1 and V is TRBV11-3, with TRBD1 matching 10 bases. The V segment lost 1 base and the J segment 6 bases; nucleotides outside the gene matches: 0. There are 14 residues in the CDR3. Germline assignment: CDR1 SGHNT and CDR2 YENEEA. The CDR3 DNA sequence: TGTGCCAGCAGCTTAGGGACAGGGGGCAATGAGCAGTTCTTC. Translated, it gives CASSLGTGGNEQFF.

The gene calls are TRBV9 and TRBJ2-3; TRBD1 matches at 8 bases. V shed 1 base, J shed 6 bases, and the junction held 7 bases outside the gene matches. The CDR3 runs 15 residues. Looked up from germline, CDR1 is SGDLS and CDR2 is YYNGEE. Here the CDR3 DNA reads TGTGCCAGCAGCGTACAGGGGGCGCAGGCGGATACGCAGTATTTT. Protein: CASSVQGAQADTQYF.

The chain joins TRBV30 to TRBJ1-3, with D possibly matching TRBD1 (6 bases). CDR1 is GTSNPN and CDR2 is SVGIG in the germline V gene (reference sequence). The CDR3 contains 16 residues. V lost 3 bases and J lost 3, with 18 bases in between. The CDR3 region has the DNA TGTGCCTGGAGGACCATACAGGGATCTGGTGGAAACACCATATATTTT. Translated: CAWRTIQGSGGNTIYF.

This rearrangement joins TRBV13 to TRBJ2-1, with D possibly TRBD2 on 6 matching bases. The CDR3 is made up of 16 amino acids. Germline V CDR1 and CDR2: PRHDT, FYEKMQ (reference sequence). The ends were cut back, 5 bases at V and 0 bases at J, with 14 bases in the middle. In DNA, the CDR3 is TGTGCCAGCAGCCCATTGGAGGGGAGCTCCTACAATGAGCAGTTCTTC. Translated, it gives CASSPLEGSSYNEQFF.

The CDR3 region is CASTGTSYEQYF. DNA of the CDR3: TGTGCCAGCACCGGGACATCCTACGAGCAGTACTTC. The genes are TRBV19 and TRBJ2-7; weak D call: TRBD1 (6 bases). The V and J ends lost 9 bases and 1 base respectively, with 10 bases between them. This CDR3 has 12 residues. From germline, CDR1 is LNHDA and CDR2 SQIVND (reference sequence). The full variable domain, completed using reference TRBV19 and TRBJ2-7, is DGGITQSPKYLFRKEGQNVTLSCEQNLNHDAMYWYRQDPGQGLRLIYYSQIVNDFQKGDIAEGYSVSREKKESFPLTVTSAQKNPTAFYLCASTGTSYEQYFGPGTRLTVT.

This chain uses TRBV28 with TRBJ2-5; D perhaps matches TRBD1 (6 bases). The V and J ends lost 3 bases and 5 bases respectively, with 16 bases between them. Germline V CDR1 and CDR2: MDHEN, SYDVKM. The CDR3 has 15 amino acids. The DNA for the CDR3 is TGTGCCAGCAGTTTCCCGACAGGTTGGCGGGAGACCCAGTACTTC. It codes for CASSFPTGWRETQYF.

J is TRBJ2-7 and V is TRBV2; TRBD2 might be the D (6 bases). The CDR3 length is 15 residues. The germline gives CDR1 SNHLY, CDR2 FYNNEI. Trimming removed 7 bases from V and 0 bases from J, with 16 bases in between. The chain's CDR3 is CASKTSPGSSYEQYF. The CDR3 DNA reads TGTGCCAGCAAAACCTCTCCCGGGAGCTCCTACGAGCAGTACTTC.

This clone has only a few counts. The chain combines TRBV6-6 with TRBJ2-3; a weak D match, TRBD2 (6 bases). Germline V gene sequence: CDR1 MNHNY, CDR2 SVGAGI (reference sequence). V was shortened by 4 bases and J by 2 bases, with 13 bases between the two germline ends. The CDR3 runs 15 residues. The CDR3 loop is CASSWRAGVTDTQYF. Here the CDR3 DNA reads TGTGCCAGCAGTTGGAGGGCCGGGGTCACAGATACGCAGTATTTT.

The CDR3 is CASSRQGSTYEQYF. The CDR3 DNA sequence: TGTGCCAGTAGCCGACAGGGGTCCACCTACGAGCAGTACTTC. The V gene is TRBV19, the J gene TRBJ2-7; 8 bases map to TRBD1. This CDR3 region has 14 residues. Germline trimming cut 6 bases from V and 2 bases from J; bases unmatched to any gene: 6. Germline-derived CDR1 and CDR2 are LNHDA and SQIVND (reference sequence). Looking up the rest from reference TRBV19 and TRBJ2-7 gives the full variable domain: DGGITQSPKYLFRKEGQNVTLSCEQNLNHDAMYWYRQDPGQGLRLIYYSQIVNDFQKGDIAEGYSVSREKKESFPLTVTSAQKNPTAFYLCASSRQGSTYEQYFGPGTRLTVT.

This chain links TRBV5-1 with TRBJ2-6; 7 bases are shared with TRBD2. This CDR3 is built from 16 residues. The V gene's germline CDR1 is SGHRS and CDR2 YFSETQ. With V trimmed by 4 bases and J by 0 bases, 4 bases remained unmatched. CDR3: CASSPPGGSGANVLTF. Here the CDR3 DNA reads TGCGCCAGCAGCCCTCCGGGGGGCTCTGGGGCCAACGTCCTGACTTTC.

The CDR3 coding sequence is TGTGCCAGCAGCACAGCGGGCAGTAGCACAGATACGCAGTATTTT. Protein sequence: CASSTAGSSTDTQYF. This rearrangement joins TRBV5-5 to TRBJ2-3, with D perhaps TRBD2 (6 bases). V was cut by 4 bases and J by 0 bases, with 12 bases left in between. In germline, CDR1 is SGHKS, CDR2 YYEKEE (reference sequence). The CDR3 totals 15 residues.

Only one count was recorded for this clone. The V gene is TRBV6-5, the J gene TRBJ1-2, with a tentative D call TRBD1 (6 bases). V was cut by 6 bases and J by 8 bases, with 16 bases left in between. Germline CDR1 and CDR2: MNHEY and SVGAGI. This CDR3 has 13 residues. This chain's CDR3 is CASSRDIASGYTF. The DNA for the CDR3 is TGTGCCAGCAGCAGGGACATTGCGAGCGGCTACACCTTC.

The chain recombines TRBV12-3 or TRBV12-4 with TRBJ1-1, with D possibly TRBD1 on 6 matching bases. Trimming left V 6 bases short and J 14 bases short, with 13 bases between. The CDR3 runs 10 residues. CDR3 sequence (DNA): TGTGCCAGCAGGTGGACAGAAGAATTCTTT. It encodes CASRWTEEFF.

The rearrangement links TRBV19 to TRBJ2-6, with TRBD1 matching 8 bases. Germline CDR1 reads LNHDA; CDR2 reads SQIVND (reference sequence). CDR3 length: 17 residues. The trim removed 2 bases at V and 2 bases at J, leaving 5 bases unmatched. CDR3 bases: TGTGCCAGTAGTATAAGACAGGGGAGAACTGGGGCCAACGTCCTGACTTTC. This sequence encodes CASSIRQGRTGANVLTF.

J is TRBJ1-5 and V is TRBV28; D uncertain. The V end lost 6 bases, the J end lost 3 bases, and 12 bases lay between the germline ends. Germline lookup yields CDR1 MDHEN and CDR2 SYDVKM. The CDR3 totals 14 residues. The CDR3 reads CASRKQIVNQPQHF. Here the CDR3 DNA reads TGTGCCAGCAGGAAACAGATCGTCAATCAGCCCCAGCATTTT.